This is a list of T cell receptor beta chains from one sample in a study of blood T cell repertoires in COVID-19. Repertoires were generated with immunoSEQ multiplex PCR, while TCRdb's copy carries only in-frame clones and drops some. Among around 83,000 clones listed, roughly 84% were seen once. The material sequenced was peripheral blood. These receptors were obtained from a woman aged 70-85 years with acute or convalescent COVID-19. Each CDR3 is given with its conserved first and last residue. A D gene is named only where the DNA matches it firmly. Clone size is shown for a subset of rows, as once, few, many or a class of expanded clone.

>TRBJ2-2|16|TRBV6-6|.|TRBD2
CASSRRLAGGAPELFF
TGTGCCAGCAGTCGAAGACTAGCGGGAGGGGCCCCGGAGCTGTTTTTT
>TRBJ2-6|17|TRBV4-3|.|TRBD2
CASSRGTSDPGANVLTF
TGCGCCAGCAGCCGCGGGACTAGCGATCCTGGGGCCAACGTCCTGACTTTC
>TRBJ1-1|16|TRBV18|once|.
CASSTGQLMGNTEAFF
TGTGCCAGCTCAACAGGACAGCTGATGGGCAACACTGAAGCTTTCTTT
>TRBJ2-6|18|TRBV11-2|.|.
CASSSIQTSSSGANVLTF
TGTGCCAGCAGCTCAATCCAGACTTCCAGCTCTGGGGCCAACGTCCTGACTTTC
>TRBJ1-2|14|TRBV6-6|.|TRBD1
CASSGDRGGYGYTF
TGTGCCAGCAGTGGTGACAGGGGAGGTTATGGCTACACCTTC
>TRBJ2-2|16|TRBV7-8|.|TRBD2
CASSPWTSGGAGELFF
TGTGCCAGCAGCCCCTGGACTAGCGGGGGAGCCGGGGAGCTGTTTTTT
>TRBJ1-2|14|TRBV4-2|.|.
CASSQGSSNYGYTF
TGTGCCAGCAGCCAAGGCAGTTCTAACTATGGCTACACCTTC
>TRBJ1-5|16|TRBV19|.|.
CASSNSGVWSNQPQHF
TGTGCCAGTAGTAACTCAGGGGTTTGGAGCAATCAGCCCCAGCATTTT
>TRBJ1-5|15|TRBV19|.|TRBD1
CASIPGQGAHQPQHF
TGTGCCAGTATCCCGGGACAGGGGGCCCATCAGCCCCAGCATTTT
>TRBJ2-2|16|TRBV5-1|.|.
CASSLLRDTNTGELFF
TGCGCCAGCAGCTTGCTCCGGGACACAAACACCGGGGAGCTGTTTTTT
>TRBJ1-5|13|TRBV2|.|.
CASSTDSGQPQHF
TGTGCCAGCAGTACTGATTCCGGTCAGCCCCAGCATTTT
>TRBJ2-1|15|TRBV5-1|.|TRBD1
CASSLVQGLRNEQFF
TGCGCCAGCAGCTTGGTACAGGGGTTGCGTAATGAGCAGTTCTTC
>TRBJ2-3|15|TRBV5-3|.|TRBD1
CARSFRTGLTDTQYF
TGTGCCAGAAGCTTCCGGACAGGGCTAACAGATACGCAGTATTTT
>TRBJ1-1|13|TRBV14|.|.
CASTPSLNTEAFF
TGTGCCAGCACTCCCTCTCTAAACACTGAAGCTTTCTTT
>TRBJ2-3|17|TRBV27|.|TRBD2
CASSPYGAGFIRDTQYF
TGTGCCAGCAGTCCGTACGGAGCGGGATTTATACGGGATACGCAGTATTTT
>TRBJ2-2|15|TRBV9|.|.
CASSPQGGNTGELFF
TGTGCCAGCAGTCCGCAGGGCGGGAACACCGGGGAGCTGTTTTTT
>TRBJ2-5|16|TRBV7-9|.|TRBD2
CASSLFLGTSKETQYF
TGTGCCAGCAGCTTATTTCTGGGGACTAGTAAGGAGACCCAGTACTTC
>TRBJ1-2|15|TRBV5-8|.|.
CASSLVAAPLLIYTF
TGTGCCAGCAGCTTGGTGGCAGCCCCACTATTAATCTACACCTTC
>TRBJ2-3|18|TRBV6-2/TRBV6-3|.|TRBD1
CASSDRGGTTSSTDTQYF
TGTGCCAGCAGTGACAGGGGCGGTACCACCTCTAGCACAGATACGCAGTATTTT
>TRBJ2-1|15|TRBV6-2/TRBV6-3|.|TRBD2
CASSYQLAGYNEQFF
TGTGCCAGCAGTTACCAACTAGCGGGCTACAATGAGCAGTTCTTC
>TRBJ2-1|16|TRBV7-8|.|TRBD2
CASSQSLAGVYNEQFF
TGTGCCAGCAGCCAGTCCCTAGCGGGGGTATACAATGAGCAGTTCTTC
>TRBJ1-1|15|TRBV7-8|.|TRBD1
CASSPRDSTNTEAFF
TGTGCCAGCAGCCCGAGGGACAGTACGAACACTGAAGCTTTCTTT
>TRBJ2-3|16|TRBV5-1|.|.
CASISLAALSGDTQYF
TGCGCCAGCATATCCTTAGCGGCGTTAAGCGGAGATACGCAGTATTTT
>TRBJ1-2|15|TRBV28|.|.
CASTPGSESYYGYTF
TGTGCCAGCACCCCAGGGTCCGAGTCTTACTATGGCTACACCTTC
>TRBJ2-1|17|TRBV19|.|TRBD2
CASSTGYASGRYSEQFF
TGTGCCAGTAGTACAGGGTATGCTAGCGGGAGGTATAGTGAGCAGTTCTTC
>TRBJ2-1|12|TRBV5-1|.|.
CASSADGYEQFF
TGCGCCAGCAGCGCAGACGGGTATGAGCAGTTCTTC
>TRBJ2-2|16|TRBV5-8|.|TRBD1
CAIREGGQANTGELFF
TGTGCCATCCGAGAGGGGGGACAGGCGAACACCGGGGAGCTGTTTTTT
>TRBJ2-1|15|TRBV19|once|TRBD2
CASSMTSGGGNEQFF
TGTGCCAGTAGTATGACTAGCGGGGGTGGCAATGAGCAGTTCTTC
>TRBJ1-1|13|TRBV27|.|TRBD1
CASRKTGSVQAFF
TGTGCCAGCAGAAAGACAGGGTCGGTACAGGCTTTCTTT
>TRBJ1-6|14|TRBV4-1|.|.
CASSQRLNPGPLHF
TGCGCCAGCAGCCAAAGACTTAATCCGGGACCCCTCCACTTT
>TRBJ2-5|14|TRBV6-5|.|.
CASRPPGRVETQYF
TGTGCCAGCAGACCGCCAGGCAGGGTAGAGACCCAGTACTTC
>TRBJ1-5|15|TRBV5-8|.|TRBD1
CASRRTGGGNQPQHF
TGTGCCAGCAGGCGGACAGGGGGCGGCAATCAGCCCCAGCATTTT
>TRBJ2-5|15|TRBV24-1|.|.
CATSDLSTGRETQYF
TGTGCCACCAGTGACCTTTCCACAGGACGAGAGACCCAGTACTTC
>TRBJ1-2|14|TRBV5-1|.|TRBD1
CASSLVLGQGDYTF
TGCGCCAGCAGCTTGGTTCTGGGACAGGGGGACTACACCTTC
>TRBJ2-5|16|TRBV7-2|.|TRBD2
CASSLGTSSGQETQYF
TGTGCCAGCAGCTTAGGGACTAGCAGTGGTCAAGAGACCCAGTACTTC
>TRBJ2-5|15|TRBV6-5|.|TRBD1
CASSYSHRGQETQYF
TGTGCCAGCAGTTACTCCCACAGGGGGCAAGAGACCCAGTACTTC
>TRBJ1-2|14|TRBV19|.|.
CASSIGQTNYGYTF
TGTGCCAGTAGTATAGGACAGACCAACTATGGCTACACCTTC
>TRBJ2-3|14|TRBV6-5|.|TRBD2
CASSYSGGGDTQYF
TGTGCCAGCAGTTACTCCGGGGGGGGTGATACGCAGTATTTT
>TRBJ2-3|16|TRBV25-1|.|TRBD2
CASSKRLAGSTDTQYF
TGTGCCAGCAGTAAGCGACTAGCGGGGAGCACAGATACGCAGTATTTT
>TRBJ2-1|17|TRBV19|.|.
CASSIVARVLLSNEQFF
TGTGCCAGTAGTATAGTTGCCAGGGTACTCCTAAGCAATGAGCAGTTCTTC
>TRBJ2-3|20|TRBV5-1|few|.
CASSWRAGGGTTTSTDTQYF
TGCGCCAGCAGCTGGAGAGCTGGGGGGGGCACTACCACTAGCACAGATACGCAGTATTTT
>TRBJ1-2|14|TRBV28|few|.
CASSTTGTLYGYTF
TGTGCCAGCAGTACCACAGGGACGTTGTATGGCTACACCTTC
>TRBJ1-1|13|TRBV19|.|.
CASSISRAAEAFF
TGTGCCAGTAGTATCAGCAGGGCCGCTGAAGCTTTCTTT
>TRBJ2-3|14|TRBV6-6|.|.
CASSSRDITDTQYF
TGTGCCAGCAGTTCCCGGGACATCACAGATACGCAGTATTTT
>TRBJ1-6|15|TRBV9|once|.
CASSTRDTNNSPLHF
TGTGCCAGCAGCACGAGGGACACCAATAATTCACCCCTCCACTTT
>TRBJ2-6|16|TRBV15|.|.
CATSRDGSSGANVLTF
TGTGCCACCAGCAGAGATGGCAGCTCTGGGGCCAACGTCCTGACTTTC
>TRBJ2-5|17|TRBV7-9|once|.
CASSFFMVPQVIETQYF
TGTGCCAGCAGCTTTTTTATGGTACCCCAGGTTATAGAGACCCAGTACTTC
>TRBJ2-1|14|TRBV28|.|TRBD2
CANTPSGNYNEQFF
TGTGCCAACACCCCTAGCGGGAACTACAATGAGCAGTTCTTC
>TRBJ1-2|15|TRBV5-5|once|TRBD1
CASSSHPGQNYGYTF
TGTGCCAGCAGCTCCCACCCGGGACAGAACTATGGCTACACCTTC
>TRBJ2-5|14|TRBV10-3|.|.
CAISEGGQQETQYF
TGTGCCATCAGTGAGGGAGGACAGCAAGAGACCCAGTACTTC
>TRBJ1-6|14|TRBV6-6|.|.
CASSYSGQGSPLHF
TGTGCCAGCAGTTACTCGGGGCAGGGGTCACCCCTCCACTTT
>TRBJ2-1|12|TRBV12-3/TRBV12-4|once|.
CASSLRRDFSFF
TGTGCCAGCAGCCTCCGGCGGGACTTCTCCTTCTTC
>TRBJ1-2|12|TRBV14|.|.
CASSLSQRGYTF
TGTGCCAGCAGCCTCAGCCAGAGGGGCTACACCTTC